This T cell receptor beta chain was sequenced for a study of cytomegalovirus exposure and HLA in healthy donors. In the study overall: HLA-typed donors contributed around 88 million unique TCRs, which were held in an early data release.

Germline values: CDR1 SGHTA, CDR2 FQGNSA. This CDR3 has 15 residues. V lost 7 bases and J lost 2; bases outside the gene matches: 9. Vbeta (60) and Jbeta (13) primers were used in the PCR. Authors' data handling: A later analysis counted tens of millions of unique TCR beta chains, around 10 million shared. Repertoires were generated with immunoSEQ multiplex PCR, while TCRdb's copy carries only in-frame clones and drops some. Clone size and the V and J calls come from that table; the DNA yielded D and trimming. This table holds some 150,000 clones, approximately 84% found once. Sequencing input: PBMCs. The chain has TRBV7-2 and TRBJ2-5; TRBD2 matches 8 bases. The receptor was isolated from a woman aged 18 to 35 in good health and CMV-seronegative. The CDR3 loop reads CASTLVPGGQETQYF. In DNA, the CDR3 is TGTGCCAGCACCCTCGTACCGGGAGGGCAAGAGACCCAGTACTTC.